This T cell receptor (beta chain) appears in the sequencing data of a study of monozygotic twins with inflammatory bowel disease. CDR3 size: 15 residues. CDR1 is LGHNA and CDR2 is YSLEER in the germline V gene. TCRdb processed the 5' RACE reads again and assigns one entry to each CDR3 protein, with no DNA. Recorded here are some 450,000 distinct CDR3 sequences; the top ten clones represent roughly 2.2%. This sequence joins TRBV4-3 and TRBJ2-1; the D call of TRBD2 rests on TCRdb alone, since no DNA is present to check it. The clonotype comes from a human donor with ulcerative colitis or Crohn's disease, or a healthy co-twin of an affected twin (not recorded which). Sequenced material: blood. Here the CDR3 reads CASSQDSGGWDEQFF.